A single sample is the source of the 18 T cell receptor beta chains below, sequenced in a study of cytomegalovirus exposure and HLA in healthy donors. Clones were read by immunoSEQ multiplex PCR, and TCRdb kept only the in-frame ones, dropping some. The sample includes some 140,000 clones, about 82% of them seen just once. The sample taken for sequencing was PBMCs. Receptor source: a human donor in good health.

V gene TRBV18 combines with J gene TRBJ1-4; maybe TRBD1 (5 bases). This CDR3 is 15 amino acids long. The ends were cut back, 4 bases at V and 2 bases at J, with 11 bases in the middle. Germline V lookup: CDR1 KGHSH, CDR2 LQKENI. For the CDR3, the DNA is TGTGCCAGCTCACGAGACCGGGGGACTAATGAAAAACTGTTTTTT. This gives the protein CASSRDRGTNEKLFF.

This clone has only a few counts. The chain uses TRBV2 and TRBJ2-7; the match to TRBD2 covers 9 bases. The length of the CDR3 is 13 residues. CDR1 and CDR2 from the germline V gene are SNHLY and FYNNEI. J was trimmed by 4 bases and V by 7 bases; bases with no gene match: 5. The CDR3 region has the DNA TGTGCCAGCAAGGGCGGGAGGGTATACGAGCAGTACTTC. It encodes CASKGGRVYEQYF.

This chain joins TRBV7-2 and TRBJ1-6; D is uncertain. Trimming stripped 1 base from V and 0 bases from J, with 16 bases between. Germline V gene lookup returns CDR1 SGHTA and CDR2 FQGNSA. There are 19 residues in the CDR3. CDR3: CASSLEVLGRSSYNSPLHF. CDR3 DNA sequence: TGTGCCAGCAGCTTAGAGGTACTGGGTAGGAGCTCCTATAATTCACCCCTCCACTTT.

The V gene is TRBV7-9, the J gene TRBJ1-4; 11 bases are shared with TRBD1. With V trimmed by 3 bases and J by 5 bases, 8 bases remained unmatched. Germline CDR1 is SEHNR and CDR2 is FQNEAQ (reference sequence). The CDR3 length is 17 residues. The CDR3 is CASSLGGQGARNEKLFF. The CDR3, as DNA: TGTGCCAGCAGCTTGGGAGGACAGGGGGCTAGAAATGAAAAACTGTTTTTT.

This rearrangement joins TRBV30 to TRBJ1-5; D may be TRBD1 (6 bases). The germline CDR1 and CDR2 sequences are GTSNPN and SVGIG (reference sequence). The ends were cut back, 5 bases at V and 1 base at J, with 9 bases in the middle. The CDR3 length is 13 residues. The CDR3: CAWDTGSNQPQHF. CDR3 bases: TGTGCCTGGGACACAGGGAGCAATCAGCCCCAGCATTTT. The variable domain in full, completed from reference TRBV30 and TRBJ1-5, reads SQTIHQWPATLVQPVGSPLSLECTVEGTSNPNLYWYRQAAGRGLQLLFYSVGIGQISSEVPQNLSASRPQDRQFILSSKKLLLSDSGFYLCAWDTGSNQPQHFGDGTRLSIL.

The chain employs TRBV9 and TRBJ1-1; D is unclear. Deletions cut 3 bases from V and 4 bases from J, with 10 bases between. Germline V gene sequence: CDR1 SGDLS, CDR2 YYNGEE. CDR3 length equals 13 residues. CDR3 residues: CASSAGSPTEAFF. CDR3 DNA sequence: TGTGCCAGCAGCGCCGGGTCCCCCACTGAAGCTTTCTTT.

J is TRBJ1-3 and V is TRBV18; no definite D call. The CDR3 covers 15 residues. Trimming took 0 bases from V and 0 from J, leaving 6 bases between them. Germline V gene data show CDR1 as KGHSH and CDR2 as LQKENI. CDR3 in amino acids: CASSPPGASGNTIYF. For the CDR3, the DNA is TGTGCCAGCTCACCACCAGGAGCCTCTGGAAACACCATATATTTT.

The J gene is TRBJ1-2, the V gene TRBV6-6; 9 bases line up with TRBD1. The CDR3 is made up of 15 amino acids. Trimming at V came to 6 bases and at J to 4 bases, leaving 9 bases not matched to a gene. Germline V gene sequence: CDR1 MNHNY, CDR2 SVGAGI (reference sequence). DNA for the CDR3: TGTGCCAGCAGCGAGGGACAGGGACGGGCCTATGGCTACACCTTC. Protein: CASSEGQGRAYGYTF.

The chain has TRBV18 and TRBJ2-7, with D tentatively TRBD2 (6 bases). The CDR3 is made up of 14 amino acids. CDR1 and CDR2 (germline): KGHSH, LQKENI. The germline V and J ends were trimmed by 0 bases and 4 bases, with 10 bases remaining between them. For the CDR3, the DNA is TGTGCCAGCTCACCACCCTCTCGGGAGTACGAGCAGTACTTC. Translated, it gives CASSPPSREYEQYF.

This clone has only a few counts. The J gene is TRBJ1-5, the V gene TRBV16; possible D gene TRBD1, 5 bases. Trimming pared 0 bases from V and 1 base from J, leaving 13 bases between. There are 17 residues in the CDR3. Germline V gives CDR1 KGHSY, CDR2 FQNENV. The CDR3 DNA follows: TGTGCCAGCAGCCAATCGGTTCGGGGGGAGAGCAATCAGCCCCAGCATTTT. This encodes CASSQSVRGESNQPQHF.

The chain uses TRBV6-1 and TRBJ1-1; D not certain. The CDR3 runs to 14 residues. Per the germline V gene, CDR1 is MNHNS and CDR2 is SASEGT. Trimming shortened V by 0 bases and J by 3 bases, and 8 bases separated the two germline ends. Here the CDR3 reads CASSEAWQYTEAFF. The CDR3 DNA reads TGTGCCAGCAGTGAAGCGTGGCAGTACACTGAAGCTTTCTTT.

This sequence joins TRBV6-1 and TRBJ2-6; TRBD1 matches at 8 bases. V was pared by 4 bases and J by 1 base, with 12 bases of the junction left unmatched. The length of the CDR3 is 19 residues. CDR1 is MNHNS and CDR2 is SASEGT in the germline V gene. The CDR3 protein is CASSAAGGAVMSGANVLTF. The CDR3 bases are TGTGCCAGCAGTGCGGCAGGGGGCGCAGTAATGTCTGGGGCCAACGTCCTGACTTTC.

The chain employs TRBV5-1 and TRBJ2-2; 8 nucleotides match TRBD2. The CDR3 runs 16 residues. The J segment lost 0 bases and the V segment lost 5 bases, leaving 6 bases of the junction unmatched. Germline values: CDR1 SGHRS, CDR2 YFSETQ. CDR3 region: CASRPVAGTNTGELFF. CDR3 in DNA: TGCGCCAGCAGACCGGTAGCGGGGACGAACACCGGGGAGCTGTTTTTT.

The J gene is TRBJ2-3, the V gene TRBV7-9, with 10 bases aligning to TRBD2. The CDR3 covers 17 residues. In germline, CDR1 is SEHNR, CDR2 FQNEAQ (reference sequence). The J segment lost 0 bases and the V segment lost 5 bases, leaving 8 bases of the junction unmatched. DNA of the CDR3: TGTGCCAGCAGCACCGAAACGACTAGCGGGAGCACAGATACGCAGTATTTT. The encoded protein is CASSTETTSGSTDTQYF.

This chain links TRBV5-1 with TRBJ2-1, with TRBD2 matching 9 bases. Germline loops: CDR1 SGHRS, CDR2 YFSETQ. With 0 bases clipped from V and 8 bases from J, the junction kept 6 bases outside the gene matches. The CDR3 has 15 amino acids. The CDR3 DNA follows: TGCGCCAGCAGCTTGGTGGTTAGCGGGAGTGATGAGCAGTTCTTC. This gives the protein CASSLVVSGSDEQFF.

The CDR3, as DNA: TGTGCCAGCAGCTTAGGGACAGAGCCGAACACCGGGGAGCTGTTTTTT. This codes for CASSLGTEPNTGELFF. The chain joins TRBV13 to TRBJ2-2, with a tentative D call TRBD1 (5 bases). Trimming removed 0 bases at V and 0 bases at J, with 8 bases between. CDR1 and CDR2 from the germline V gene are PRHDT and FYEKMQ (reference sequence). This CDR3 comprises 16 residues.

The rearrangement links TRBV6-5 to TRBJ2-2; TRBD2 aligns across 11 bases. CDR1 and CDR2 from the germline V gene are MNHEY and SVGAGI. CDR3 length: 15 amino acids. With V trimmed by 7 bases and J by 8 bases, 9 bases remained unmatched. The CDR3 sequence is CASTLGLAVGGELFF. The CDR3 DNA reads as TGTGCCAGCACCTTGGGACTAGCGGTGGGGGGGGAGCTGTTTTTT.

V gene TRBV9 combines with J gene TRBJ1-4; D may be TRBD1 (6 bases). The CDR3 has 14 amino acids. Germline CDR1 reads SGDLS; CDR2 reads YYNGEE. Trimming took 7 bases from V and 2 from J, leaving 12 bases between them. The CDR3 spells CASGWGPTNEKLFF. The CDR3 DNA is TGTGCCAGCGGCTGGGGGCCTACTAATGAAAAACTGTTTTTT.